The source of this T cell receptor (beta chain) is a study of blood T cell repertoires in COVID-19. Study in general: Sites across the United States, Italy and Spain contributed samples from acute and convalescent COVID-19. PBMCs, B-cell-depleted T cells, or T cells provided the cDNA or gDNA that made up the material.

The germline V gene has CDR1 MNHNS and CDR2 SASEGT. The CDR3 has 13 residues. V trimming: 3 bases; J trimming: 8 bases; junction bases outside the gene matches: 4. As processed by the authors: How many nucleated cells were present was estimated from reference gene primer amplification. TCRdb's table, derived via immunoSEQ multiplex PCR, lists solely in-frame clones and lacks some. V and J calls and clone size come straight from that table; D and trimming were deduced from the DNA. The sample lists about 490,000 clones, 75% to 90% occurring once. The gene calls are TRBV6-1 and TRBJ1-2; 9 bases align to TRBD1. Sequenced material: peripheral blood. This clonotype was sampled from a human donor in a cohort sampled during active COVID-19. The CDR3 loop is CASSEGTGQGYTF. For the CDR3, the DNA is TGTGCCAGCAGTGAGGGGACAGGGCAAGGCTACACCTTC.